This T cell receptor (beta chain) appears in the sequencing data of a study of blood T cell repertoires in COVID-19. For the study at large: T cells, B-cell-depleted T cells, or PBMCs supplied cDNA or gDNA.

Source study methods: Reference gene primer amplification gave nucleated cell count estimates. Method: immunoSEQ multiplex PCR; TCRdb's copy keeps in-frame clones and lacks some. The V and J calls and clone size are taken from that table; D and trimming were inferred from the DNA. This sample has about 140,000 clones; 80% occur once, and the top ten carry approximately 3.5%. In its sample, this clone was seen once. The source is a man between 65 and 85 years old who had recovered from COVID-19. The sample consisted of peripheral blood.

The CDR3, as DNA: TGTGCCAGCAGCCCGGGGCTAGCGGGATTGGGTGGGTACAATGAGCAGTTCTTC. Translating gives CASSPGLAGLGGYNEQFF. The V call is TRBV7-6, the J call TRBJ2-1; TRBD2 aligns across 9 bases. There are 18 residues in the CDR3. Per the germline V gene, CDR1 is SGHVS and CDR2 is FNYEAQ. After removal of 5 bases from V and 4 bases from J, the junction contained 15 bases not matched to a gene. The full variable domain, rest sourced from reference TRBV7-6 and TRBJ2-1, is GAGVSQSPRYKVTKRGQDVALRCDPISGHVSLYWYRQALGQGPEFLTYFNYEAQQDKSGLPNDRFSAERPEGSISTLTIQRTEQRDSAMYRCASSPGLAGLGGYNEQFFGPGTRLTVL.